This TCR beta chain emerged from a study of T cells in Graves' hyperthyroidism and ophthalmopathy. Study context: Peripheral blood was drawn at first diagnosis, prior to all treatment.

Patients having uncontrolled infection, another autoimmune disease, pregnancy or lactation were not included. This clonotype appeared many times. Regions amplified from RNA transcripts were the TCR beta CDR3 regions. TCR CDR3 underwent first-round RT-PCR with the HTBI primer set. Each CDR3 protein is one row after TCRdb ran MiXCR on the multiplex PCR reads. The sample includes a few hundred thousand distinct CDR3 sequences, approximately 13% of them seen just once. The sample consisted of blood. This sequence originates from a man aged 25 to 40 with Graves' hyperthyroidism that later progressed to Graves' ophthalmopathy.

The CDR3 coding sequence is TGTGCCAGCAGTCGGGACAGCTATGGCTACACCTTC. This sequence encodes CASSRDSYGYTF. The chain is built from TRBV7-9 and TRBJ1-2; 7 bases line up with TRBD1. The CDR3 runs to 12 residues. The germline V gene has CDR1 SEHNR and CDR2 FQNEAQ (reference sequence). Unmatched junction bases numbered 2, after V lost 6 bases and J lost 4 bases.